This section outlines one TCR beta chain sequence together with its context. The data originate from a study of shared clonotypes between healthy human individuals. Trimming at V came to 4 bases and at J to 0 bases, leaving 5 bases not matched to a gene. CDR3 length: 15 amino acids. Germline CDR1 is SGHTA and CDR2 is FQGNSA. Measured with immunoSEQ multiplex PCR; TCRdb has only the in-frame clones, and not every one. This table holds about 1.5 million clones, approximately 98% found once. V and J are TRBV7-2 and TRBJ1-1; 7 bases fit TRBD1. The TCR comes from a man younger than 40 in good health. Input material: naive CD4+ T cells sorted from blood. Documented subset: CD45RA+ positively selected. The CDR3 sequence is CASSSQQGMNTEAFF. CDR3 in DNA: TGTGCCAGCAGCTCGCAACAGGGGATGAACACTGAAGCTTTCTTT. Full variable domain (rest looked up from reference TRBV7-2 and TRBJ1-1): GAGVSQSPSNKVTEKGKDVELRCDPISGHTALYWYRQSLGQGLEFLIYFQGNSAPDKSGLPSDRFSAERTGGSVSTLTIQRTQQEDSAVYLCASSSQQGMNTEAFFGQGTRLTVV.